The rows below give T cell receptor beta chains drawn from one sample of a study of blood T cell repertoires in COVID-19. Sequencing used immunoSEQ multiplex PCR; TCRdb keeps in-frame clones, though not all of them. Among approximately 40,000 clones, around 86% were seen once, and the ten largest hold approximately 6.6%. Sequenced: peripheral blood. The receptors shown here come from a human donor in a cohort sampled during active COVID-19. CDR3s include the opening cysteine and the closing phenylalanine or tryptophan. The D gene is left open where the match is weak. Only part of the rows carry a size: once, few, many, or a class if the clone is expanded.

clone_size cdr3_length j_call v_call d_call cdr3_nt cdr3_aa
once 15 TRBJ2-1 TRBV5-4 . TGTGCCAGCAGCCCAGGGTCGAGCTCCTACAATGAGCAGTTCTTC CASSPGSSSYNEQFF
. 16 TRBJ2-1 TRBV7-9 TRBD1 TGTGCCAGCAGCCCCGTAGGAACAGGGGGGAACAATGAGCAGTTCTTC CASSPVGTGGNNEQFF
. 14 TRBJ2-7 TRBV28 . TGTGCCAGCAGCCTCGCGGGCCCCCCCTACGAGCAGTACTTC CASSLAGPPYEQYF
. 14 TRBJ2-7 TRBV4-1 TRBD1 TGCGCCAGCAGCCAGGGACAGGGGGACTACGAGCAGTACTTC CASSQGQGDYEQYF
. 12 TRBJ2-3 TRBV5-4 . TGTGCCAGCAGCTTGGACTCGAATACGCAGTATTTT CASSLDSNTQYF
. 14 TRBJ2-7 TRBV11-2 . TGTGCCAGCAGCGCCCGACTAGACTCCTACGAGCAGTACTTC CASSARLDSYEQYF
. 14 TRBJ1-6 TRBV9 . TGTGCCAGCAGCGTAGAGGACAGCGTGACACCCCTCCACTTT CASSVEDSVTPLHF
. 16 TRBJ1-4 TRBV6-1 . TGTGCCAGCAGTGGGAGGACAGCTCCGCCGAGTGAAAAACTGTTTTTT CASSGRTAPPSEKLFF
. 14 TRBJ2-1 TRBV6-6 TRBD2 TGTGCCAGCAAAAAGCGGGAGGCGGGTGATGAGCAGTTCTTC CASKKREAGDEQFF
. 13 TRBJ1-5 TRBV12-3/TRBV12-4 . TGTGCCAGCAGTTCGGTACCCAATCAGCCCCAGCATTTT CASSSVPNQPQHF
. 15 TRBJ1-6 TRBV7-9 TRBD1 TGTGCCAGCAGACTCGGGACAGGGAATAATTCACCCCTCCACTTT CASRLGTGNNSPLHF
. 15 TRBJ2-7 TRBV7-9 . TGTGCCAGCAGCCCGAGCGCGGGGCCGACGTCCGAGCAGTACTTC CASSPSAGPTSEQYF
few 15 TRBJ2-7 TRBV6-5 TRBD1 TGTGCCAGCAGCGCCGGGACAGGATGGCCCTACGAGCAGTACTTC CASSAGTGWPYEQYF
once 12 TRBJ1-6 TRBV30 . TGTGCCTGGAGCGGGTATAATTCACCCCTCCACTTT CAWSGYNSPLHF
. 16 TRBJ2-1 TRBV2 TRBD2 TGTGCCAGCAGTGAAGGTGGGACTAGCCGGGCCAATGAGCAGTTCTTC CASSEGGTSRANEQFF
few 15 TRBJ2-1 TRBV5-1 TRBD1 TGCGCCAGCAGCCTACAGGGGGCAGGATACAATGAGCAGTTCTTC CASSLQGAGYNEQFF
. 17 TRBJ2-2 TRBV24-1 TRBD2 TGTGCCACCAGTGAGACTAGCGGGGGCTTTCGGACCGGGGAGCTGTTTTTT CATSETSGGFRTGELFF
. 17 TRBJ1-4 TRBV19 TRBD1 TGTGCCAGTAGTCCCCTGGGGGACAGGGGGCGACAGGAAAAACTGTTTTTT CASSPLGDRGRQEKLFF
. 15 TRBJ2-7 TRBV29-1 TRBD1 TGCAGCGTGAGGGGGACAGAGGGCGGGCTGGACGAGCAGTACTTC CSVRGTEGGLDEQYF
once 13 TRBJ2-7 TRBV18 . TGTGCCAGCTCGCTAACAGCAGCCTACGAGCAGTACTTC CASSLTAAYEQYF
. 12 TRBJ1-3 TRBV6-6 . TGTGCCAGCTTATACTCTGGAAACACCATATATTTT CASLYSGNTIYF
. 17 TRBJ1-2 TRBV28 TRBD1 TGTGCCAGCAGTCCCTCCGGGACAGGGAGATTAAACTATGGCTACACCTTC CASSPSGTGRLNYGYTF
few 13 TRBJ1-5 TRBV10-1 . TGCGCCAGCAGCCCTACAGGGAATCAGCCCCAGCATTTT CASSPTGNQPQHF
. 14 TRBJ2-5 TRBV5-1 . TGCGCCAGCAGCCCGGGAACAGCTCAAGAGACCCAGTACTTC CASSPGTAQETQYF
. 17 TRBJ2-1 TRBV5-8 TRBD2 TGTGCCAGCAGCTTGCCCCCGGGTAGCGGGGGGTTCAATGAGCAGTTCTTC CASSLPPGSGGFNEQFF
. 12 TRBJ2-7 TRBV6-5 . TGTGCCAGCAGATCACTAGAGTACGAGCAGTACTTC CASRSLEYEQYF
. 14 TRBJ2-7 TRBV6-5 TRBD1 TGTGCCAGCAGACCCGGGACAGGGGTTACGCAGCAGTACTTC CASRPGTGVTQQYF
. 12 TRBJ2-5 TRBV30 TRBD2 TGTGCCGGGGGACTAGCGGGAGTGGCCCAGTACTTC CAGGLAGVAQYF
. 13 TRBJ2-5 TRBV25-1 . TGTGCCAGCAGTTGGCAGGATAGGGAGACCCAGTACTTC CASSWQDRETQYF
. 15 TRBJ1-2 TRBV5-1 . TGCGCCAGCAGCTCCTCAGGGTCCTCTAACTATGGCTACACCTTC CASSSSGSSNYGYTF
. 13 TRBJ2-1 TRBV30 TRBD2 TGTGCCTGGAGTGTACGGGAGGCTTCTGAGCAGTTCTTC CAWSVREASEQFF
. 14 TRBJ2-5 TRBV19 TRBD1 TGTGCCAGTAGTCGGCAGGGGGCAAAAGAGACCCAGTACTTC CASSRQGAKETQYF
. 14 TRBJ1-2 TRBV30 . TGTGCCTGGACCCGGCAGGGCGGGGTTTCTGGCTACACCTTC CAWTRQGGVSGYTF
. 13 TRBJ2-7 TRBV24-1 . TGTGCCATACCCACAGGGAACAGTGGTGAGCAGTACTTC CAIPTGNSGEQYF
. 15 TRBJ2-5 TRBV5-8 TRBD1 TGTGCCAGCAGCTTGCGGACAGGGGGCGTAGAGACCCAGTACTTC CASSLRTGGVETQYF
. 15 TRBJ2-7 TRBV11-2 TRBD1 TGTGCCAGCAGCTTAGGGACAGGGCGATCCTACGAGCAGTACTTC CASSLGTGRSYEQYF
few 14 TRBJ1-2 TRBV7-2 . TGTGCCAGCAGCCTCCGGACAGCTAACTATGGCTACACCTTC CASSLRTANYGYTF
medium-sized 15 TRBJ1-3 TRBV5-1 . TGCGCCAGCAGCTTGTCGCGGGGGCAGGGAAACACCATATATTTT CASSLSRGQGNTIYF
. 12 TRBJ2-7 TRBV12-3/TRBV12-4 TRBD1 TGTGCCAGCAGTGTCACAGGGGGCCAGCAGTACTTC CASSVTGGQQYF
. 14 TRBJ2-5 TRBV10-2 TRBD1 TGCGCCAGCAGGCGACAGGGCGACCAAGAGACCCAGTACTTC CASRRQGDQETQYF
. 15 TRBJ1-2 TRBV9 TRBD1 TGTGCCAGCAGCCGGGGGGACAGGGAGGACTATGGCTACACCTTC CASSRGDREDYGYTF
. 16 TRBJ2-1 TRBV13 TRBD1 TGTGCCAGCAGCCTAGGAGCGACAGGGGGCCAAAATGAGCAGTTCTTC CASSLGATGGQNEQFF
. 14 TRBJ1-5 TRBV20-1 . TGCAGTGCTAGTAATCGACCGACTAATCAGCCCCAGCATTTT CSASNRPTNQPQHF
. 13 TRBJ1-1 TRBV12-3/TRBV12-4 . TGTGCCACCAGGGGACTTTCGGGCACTGAAGCTTTCTTT CATRGLSGTEAFF
once 14 TRBJ2-5 TRBV6-5 . TGTGCCAGCAGTTACGGACTGCCACAAGAGACCCAGTACTTC CASSYGLPQETQYF
. 14 TRBJ2-4 TRBV2 . TGTGCCAGCCGGGCAGGGCGGGCCAAAAACATTCAGTACTTC CASRAGRAKNIQYF
. 16 TRBJ2-7 TRBV5-1 TRBD2 TGCGCCAGCAGCCCCGATAGCGGGAGGCCCTCCTACGAGCAGTACTTC CASSPDSGRPSYEQYF
. 13 TRBJ2-2 TRBV7-2 . TGTGCCAGCAGCCTACGAGGATTCGGGGAGCTGTTTTTT CASSLRGFGELFF
. 20 TRBJ2-2 TRBV6-2/TRBV6-3 TRBD1 TGTGCCAGCAGTTTCGGACAGGACTCGACCCAGCGGAGAAACACCGGGGAGCTGTTTTTT CASSFGQDSTQRRNTGELFF
. 16 TRBJ2-5 TRBV9 . TGTGCCAGCAGCGCCGGCGGCAGCCTCGGGGGAGAGACCCAGTACTTC CASSAGGSLGGETQYF